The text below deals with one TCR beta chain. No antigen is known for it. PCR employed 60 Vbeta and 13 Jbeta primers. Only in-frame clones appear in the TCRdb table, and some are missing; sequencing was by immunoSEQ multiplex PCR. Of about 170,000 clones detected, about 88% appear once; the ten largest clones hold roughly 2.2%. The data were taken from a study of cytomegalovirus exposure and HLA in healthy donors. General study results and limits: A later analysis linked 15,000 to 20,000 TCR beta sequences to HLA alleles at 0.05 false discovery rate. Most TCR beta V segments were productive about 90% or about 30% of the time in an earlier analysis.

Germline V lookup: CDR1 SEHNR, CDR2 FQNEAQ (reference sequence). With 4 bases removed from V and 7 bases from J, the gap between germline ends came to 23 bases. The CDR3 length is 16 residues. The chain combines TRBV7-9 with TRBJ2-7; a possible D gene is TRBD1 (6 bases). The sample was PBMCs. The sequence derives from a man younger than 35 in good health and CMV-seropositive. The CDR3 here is CASSWRGQGTAREQYF. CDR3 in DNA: TGTGCCAGCAGCTGGCGTGGGCAGGGGACCGCTAGGGAGCAGTACTTC.